A single sample is the source of the 26 T cell receptor beta chains below, sequenced in a study of blood T cells in healthy people across ages. Alongside a J-beta primer mix, a sample-barcoded 5' primer served in a second PCR lasting about 6 to 11 cycles. TCRdb re-analysed the 5' RACE reads in MiXCR, keeping a single row per CDR3 protein. Found here are some 700,000 distinct CDR3 sequences, about 20% of them singletons; the top ten hold about 22%. The specimen was blood. Receptors originate from a man aged 65-85 years in good health.

This clonotype was seen more than once but under ten times. This chain joins TRBV14 and TRBJ2-6, with D unresolved. The V end was cut by 2 bases, the J end by 0 bases, with 8 bases between. This CDR3 is 16 amino acids long. The germline V gene has CDR1 SGHDN and CDR2 FVKESK. Here the CDR3 DNA reads TGTGCCAGCAGCCAATTGGAGCGCTCTGGGGCCAACGTCCTGACTTTC. Its translation: CASSQLERSGANVLTF.

This clonotype was detected only a few times. The chain carries TRBV6-4 and TRBJ1-2; D is unclear. Between the trimmed V and J ends, which lost 3 bases and 5 bases, there was a span of 7 bases. CDR3 length equals 12 residues. From germline, CDR1 is MRHNA and CDR2 SNTAGT. CDR3 nucleotide sequence: TGTGCCAGCAGTGAAGGACCGTATGGCTACACCTTC. It yields the protein CASSEGPYGYTF.

This clonotype occurred a few times. The genes are TRBV5-1 and TRBJ2-5, with TRBD1 matching over 7 bases. CDR3 size: 15 residues. The germline gives CDR1 SGHRS, CDR2 YFSETQ. Losses at the gene ends were 4 bases for V and 4 bases for J; bases not matched to a gene: 10. The CDR3, as DNA: TGCGCCAGCAGCAAGCCGGGACAGATTACAGAGACCCAGTACTTC. Its translation: CASSKPGQITETQYF.

CDR3: CVSSGGPSGSLDQETQYF. The DNA of the CDR3 is TGTGTCTCCTCCGGGGGCCCTAGCGGGAGTTTAGACCAAGAGACCCAGTACTTC. The chain is built from TRBV2 and TRBJ2-5; 10 positions match TRBD2. Per the germline V gene, CDR1 is SNHLY and CDR2 is FYNNEI. CDR3 length: 18 residues.

On this clonotype itself: One end of the junction fails to match germline, which may point to a read error. V is TRBV12-3 or TRBV12-4 and J is TRBJ1-4; D unresolved. The CDR3 extends over 13 amino acids. The CDR3 reads CASSLRWGEKLFF. CDR3 nucleotides: TGTGCCAGCAGTTTAAGGTGGGGTGAAAAGCTGTTTTTT.

There are many counts of this clonotype. The CDR3 loop reads CASSLIQGPNIQYF. The CDR3 nucleotides read TGTGCCAGCAGTTTAATCCAGGGCCCAAACATTCAGTACTTC. The chain employs TRBV28 and TRBJ2-4; perhaps TRBD1 as D (5 bases). Germline CDR1 MDHEN, CDR2 SYDVKM. The CDR3 loop spans 14 amino acids. V dropped 2 bases and J dropped 6 bases, with 11 bases sitting between them.

The chain combines TRBV27 with TRBJ2-5, with TRBD1 matching over 7 bases. The CDR3 contains 13 residues. V lost 6 bases and J lost 2; bases outside the gene matches: 3. Germline values: CDR1 MNHEY, CDR2 SMNVEV (reference sequence). CDR3 protein: CASRKGAQETQYF. CDR3 nucleotide sequence: TGTGCCAGCAGGAAGGGGGCTCAAGAGACCCAGTACTTC.

Of note for this clonotype: One end of the junction does not line up with germline, which may come from a read error. The chain carries TRBV27 and TRBJ2-3, with 15 nucleotides matching TRBD2. CDR1 and CDR2 (germline): MNHEY, SMNVEV (reference sequence). The CDR3 runs to 16 residues. CDR3 loop: CVSRGLAGGLPDTQYF. The CDR3 coding sequence is TGTGTCAGCAGGGGACTAGCGGGGGGCCTTCCAGATACGCAGTATTTT.

The rearrangement uses TRBV20-1 and TRBJ2-7; 10 bases agree with TRBD2. The DNA matches TRBJ2-5 better at its end, which makes the J call doubtful. The V gene's germline CDR1 is DFQATT and CDR2 SNEGSKA (reference sequence). The CDR3 is 18 amino acids. The CDR3 nucleotides read TGCAGTGCTAGAGAAGGCCGGGCTCTAGCGGGGGTCCGGGAGACCCAGTACTTC. Protein: CSAREGRALAGVRETQYF.

The chain is built from TRBV11-2 and TRBJ1-1; D is perhaps TRBD1 (5 bases). V was cut by 6 bases and J by 11 bases, with 22 bases left in between. The germline V gene encodes CDR1 SGHAT and CDR2 FQNNGV. CDR3 length: 14 residues. The CDR3 spells CASRVSGAIRVAFF. CDR3 coding DNA: TGTGCCAGCAGGGTTTCCGGGGCTATAAGGGTGGCTTTCTTT. Filled out from reference TRBV11-2 and TRBJ1-1, the complete variable domain reads EAGVAQSPRYKIIEKRQSVAFWCNPISGHATLYWYQQILGQGPKLLIQFQNNGVVDDSQLPKDRFSAERLKGVDSTLKIQPAKLEDSAVYLCASRVSGAIRVAFFGQGTRLTVV.

The V and J genes are TRBV3-1 and TRBJ2-1; D remains unclear. Germline-derived CDR1 and CDR2 are LGHDT and YNNKEL (reference sequence). The length of the CDR3 is 16 residues. Trimming removed 4 bases at V and 0 bases at J, with 13 bases between. Here the CDR3 reads CASSLSGFSSYNEQFF. The DNA of the CDR3 is TGTGCCAGCAGCCTATCCGGATTTTCCTCCTACAATGAGCAGTTCTTC.

The genes are TRBV27 and TRBJ1-2; 8 nucleotides agree with TRBD1. Looked up from germline, CDR1 is MNHEY and CDR2 is SMNVEV (reference sequence). Trimming took 6 bases from V and 4 from J; bases not matched to a gene: 10. CDR3 size: 15 residues. Here the CDR3 DNA reads TGTGCCAGCAGAGAGACAGGGGTAGGAGGCTATGGCTACACCTTC. Its protein is CASRETGVGGYGYTF.

This clonotype was picked up a small number of times. The chain joins TRBV20-1 to TRBJ2-7; the match to TRBD2 covers 7 bases. The J call may be wrong; the DNA end is better matched by TRBJ2-1. This CDR3 has 15 amino acids. The germline V gene encodes CDR1 DFQATT and CDR2 SNEGSKA (reference sequence). CDR3: CSAAKTGTTYNEQFF. CDR3 nucleotides: TGCAGTGCTGCCAAGACCGGGACTACTTACAATGAGCAGTTCTTC.

This clonotype occurred a few times. The chain is built from TRBV6-5 and TRBJ2-6, with D perhaps TRBD1 or TRBD2 (5 bases each). The CDR3 has 16 amino acids. The ends were cut back, 1 base at V and 0 bases at J, with 7 bases in the middle. Germline loops: CDR1 MNHEY, CDR2 SVGAGI. The CDR3 region has the DNA TGTGCCAGCAGTTACTTGGGGACCTCTGGGGCCAACGTCCTGACTTTC. This sequence encodes CASSYLGTSGANVLTF.

Only a few counts were recorded for this clonotype. The chain uses TRBV4-1 and TRBJ2-1; tentative D call: TRBD2 (6 bases). The end of the DNA fits TRBJ2-7 better, so the J call may be wrong. CDR3 size: 15 residues. CDR1 and CDR2 from the germline V gene are MGHRA and YSYEKL. The CDR3 DNA reads as TGCGCCAGCAGCCAAGAAGGTCCTCTAGCGTACGAGCAGTACGTC. Translating gives CASSQEGPLAYEQYV.

This chain joins TRBV6-5 and TRBJ1-2, with 7 bases lining up with TRBD1. The V and J ends lost 8 bases and 1 base, in that order; junction bases with no gene match: 7. This CDR3 spans 14 amino acids. Germline V CDR1 and CDR2: MNHEY, SVGAGI. CDR3 region: CASWTGQSNYGYTF. In nucleotides, the CDR3 is TGTGCCAGCTGGACGGGACAGAGTAACTATGGCTACACCTTC.

This clonotype was counted a few times. The chain couples TRBV29-1 to TRBJ2-5; the match to TRBD1 covers 8 bases. The CDR3 totals 14 residues. J gave up 2 bases and V 1 base, and 3 bases lay outside the gene matches. CDR1 SQVTM and CDR2 ANQGSEA come from the germline V gene. This CDR3 is CSVEGRGQQETQYF. The CDR3 DNA reads as TGCAGCGTTGAAGGCAGGGGGCAACAAGAGACCCAGTACTTC.

This clonotype showed up just a few times. The rearrangement links TRBV6-2 or TRBV6-3 to TRBJ1-5, with 7 bases that match TRBD1. This CDR3 has 15 amino acids. V lost 2 bases and J lost 4; bases outside the gene matches: 5. Germline V gene sequence: CDR1 MNHEY, CDR2 SVGEGT. CDR3 sequence (DNA): TGTGCCAGCAGTTACGAGGGACAGCCTAATCAGCCCCAGCATTTT. Amino acid sequence: CASSYEGQPNQPQHF.

The sample holds a few counts of this clonotype. The V call is TRBV5-1, the J call TRBJ2-5; 8 bases line up with TRBD2. V was clipped by 1 base and J by 5 bases; unmatched bases: 13. Germline V gene sequence: CDR1 SGHRS, CDR2 YFSETQ. The length of the CDR3 is 17 residues. The CDR3 coding sequence is TGCGCCAGCAGCTTGAATTACCGGGGGGGCCGAGAGGAGACCCAGTACTTC. It codes for CASSLNYRGGREETQYF.

The chain combines TRBV2 with TRBJ2-7; no reliable D call. Germline-derived CDR1 and CDR2 are SNHLY and FYNNEI. Trimming took off 9 bases at V and 3 bases at J, with 24 bases between the two ends. The CDR3 extends over 16 amino acids. The DNA for the CDR3 is TGTGCCAGTAAGCCCCTCGGGTCCCAATCCATCTACGAGCAGTACTTC. Translated, it gives CASKPLGSQSIYEQYF.

This sequence joins TRBV18 and TRBJ1-4; 10 bases map to TRBD1. Trimming at V came to 1 base and at J to 8 bases, leaving 4 bases not matched to a gene. CDR3 length equals 15 residues. The germline CDR1 and CDR2 sequences are KGHSH and LQKENI. The CDR3 here is CASSPLGTGAEKLFF. The CDR3 region has the DNA TGTGCCAGCTCACCACTGGGGACAGGGGCCGAAAAACTGTTTTTT.

The chain couples TRBV6-2 or TRBV6-3 to TRBJ1-2; D is ambiguous. The V end lost 0 bases, the J end lost 2 bases, and 7 bases lay between the germline ends. The CDR3 has 14 residues. Germline V lookup: CDR1 MNHEY, CDR2 SVGEGT. CDR3 protein: CASSYSRQNYGYTF. CDR3 bases: TGTGCCAGCAGTTACTCGAGGCAGAACTATGGCTACACCTTC.

This chain uses TRBV4-3 with TRBJ1-2, with 11 nucleotides matching TRBD1. CDR1 and CDR2 from the germline V gene are LGHNA and YSLEER. V gave up 1 base and J gave up 3 bases; unmatched junction bases: 7. The CDR3 length is 17 residues. CDR3 sequence reads: CASSQGTGGGYDYGYTF. The CDR3, as DNA: TGCGCCAGCAGCCAAGGGACAGGGGGCGGATATGACTATGGCTACACCTTC.

This clonotype was seen more than once but under ten times. The V call is TRBV18, the J call TRBJ1-1; TRBD1 matches at 7 bases. J lost 0 bases, V lost 8 bases, and 0 bases had no gene match. Germline CDR1 KGHSH, CDR2 LQKENI. The CDR3 length is 12 residues. This CDR3 reads CASGQVNTEAFF. The DNA of the CDR3 is TGTGCCAGCGGACAGGTGAACACTGAAGCTTTCTTT.

The J gene is TRBJ2-4, the V gene TRBV19, with D possibly being TRBD2 (5 bases). V was shortened by 3 bases and J by 8 bases, with 17 bases between the two germline ends. This CDR3 contains 15 residues. Germline V gene sequence: CDR1 LNHDA, CDR2 SQIVND (reference sequence). The CDR3 loop reads CASSMGKSGADIQYF. The CDR3 nucleotides are TGTGCCAGTAGTATGGGGAAGAGCGGAGCTGACATTCAGTACTTC.

This rearrangement joins TRBV10-3 to TRBJ2-4; TRBD1 matches at 8 bases. Germline V gene lookup returns CDR1 ENHRY and CDR2 SYGVKD. CDR3 length equals 15 residues. Trimming cost V 3 bases and J 3 bases; bases outside gene matches: 4. The CDR3 DNA follows: TGTGCCATCAGTGATGGACAGGGCGGCAAAAACATTCAGTACTTC. The encoded protein is CAISDGQGGKNIQYF.